A selection of T cell receptor beta chains follows, all from one sample in a study of CD8 T cells in Susac syndrome. A single record per CDR3 protein comes from TCRdb applying MiXCR to the immunoSEQ multiplex PCR reads. The sample records about 240,000 distinct CDR3 sequences, 90% to 96% being singletons. Sequencing was carried out using CD4+ T cells from PBMCs. The receptors stem from a human donor with Susac syndrome. CDR3s include the opening cysteine and the closing phenylalanine or tryptophan. A D gene is named only where the DNA matches it firmly. The size field is filled for only some rows; it gives once, few, many or a size class.

TRBD2,once,TRBV7-9,TRBJ2-7,TGTGCCAGCAGCCAGCGGGGACTAGGTCCCTCTACTAGACCCTACGAGCAGTACTTC,CASSQRGLGPSTRPYEQYF
-,-,TRBV4-1,TRBJ2-6,TGCGCCACCGCCCGTGTGACCTCTGGGGCCAACGTCCTGACTTTC,CATARVTSGANVLTF
-,-,TRBV7-9,TRBJ2-5,TGTGCCAGCAGCCTGCAGGACGAAGGGACCCAGTACTTC,CASSLQDEGTQYF
-,-,TRBV29-1,TRBJ2-5,TGCAGCGTTGGCGGTGGCGCCGAGACCCAGTACTTC,CSVGGGAETQYF
TRBD1,-,TRBV6-6,TRBJ2-2,TGTGCCAGCAGGCTGGGACAGGGGAGCACCGGGGAGCTGTTTTTT,CASRLGQGSTGELFF
-,-,TRBV29-1,TRBJ1-4,TGCAGCGTTGCTCCCCTGACTAATGAAAAACTGTTTTTT,CSVAPLTNEKLFF
TRBD1,-,TRBV12-3/TRBV12-4,TRBJ2-3,TGTGCCAGCAGTTTTAGGACAGGTGGAACAGATACGCAGTATTTT,CASSFRTGGTDTQYF
-,-,TRBV20-1,TRBJ2-3,TGCAGTGCTAGACCCATAAGAAGCACAGATACGCAGTATTTT,CSARPIRSTDTQYF
-,-,TRBV20-1,TRBJ2-3,TGCAGTGCTCGACTCGCTCGGGAGACGACAGATACGCAGTATTTT,CSARLARETTDTQYF
-,-,TRBV28,TRBJ1-2,TGTGCCAGCAGTTTACGGGGGAGGGGAGGATATGGCTACACCTTC,CASSLRGRGGYGYTF
-,once,TRBV18,TRBJ2-7,TGTGCCAGCTCACTCCGAAAACCCACTGGGCTGCCTTCCTACGAGCAGTACTTC,CASSLRKPTGLPSYEQYF
-,-,TRBV2,TRBJ2-4,TGTGCCAGCAGTTACCCTAACATTCAGTACTTC,CASSYPNIQYF
TRBD1,once,TRBV7-8,TRBJ1-5,TGTGCCAGCGATCCAGGGTTACAGGGGAATCAGCCCCAGCATTTT,CASDPGLQGNQPQHF
-,-,TRBV18,TRBJ1-5,TGTGCCAGCTCACCCCCGGGACGGCTTAGCAATCAGCCCCAGCATTTT,CASSPPGRLSNQPQHF
-,-,TRBV23-1,TRBJ2-2,TGCGCCAGCCAATCTGGGGGACAACAGAACACCGGGGAGCTGTTTTTT,CASQSGGQQNTGELFF
-,-,TRBV3-1,TRBJ2-7,TGTGCCAGCAGCCAAGAGGGCCGTCGGTCCGAGCAGTACTTC,CASSQEGRRSEQYF
-,once,TRBV20-1,TRBJ2-5,TGCAGTGCTAGAGGGCCCTCGTGGGAGACCCAGTACTTC,CSARGPSWETQYF
-,-,TRBV6-4,TRBJ2-2,TGTGCCAGCAGTGACAGGGACACCGGGGAGCTGTTTTTT,CASSDRDTGELFF